The entry that follows covers one T cell receptor beta chain sequence. Its antigen is still unknown. All patients picked for sequencing had shown, by flow cytometry, an expansion of CD8+CD57+ cells. Each patient gave a blood sample that was collected before any therapy had been received. This sample was taken from a study of CD8+CD57+ T cells in acquired aplastic anemia. Study summary: Mean DNA quantity obtained from sorted CD4+ and CD8+ cells was about 3.5 ug. Whole-study findings and limits: Overlap between patients and controls comprised twenty-nine CD8+ CDR3 sequences.

For CDR3 and TCR beta VDJ profiling, genomic DNA was the template used. TCRdb fed the reads into MiXCR, producing one record per CDR3 protein. Seen here are approximately 300,000 distinct CDR3 sequences, under 65% observed once, and the top ten hold around 1.3%. CDR3 length: 14 amino acids. J lost 2 bases, V lost 1 base, and 4 bases had no gene match. Germline assignment: CDR1 DFQATT and CDR2 SNEGSKA (reference sequence). Sequenced sample: sorted CD4+, CD8+, or CD8+CD57+ T cells (not recorded which) from PBMCs. This TCR derives from a human donor with aplastic anemia. The J gene is TRBJ2-5, the V gene TRBV20-1; 7 bases agree with TRBD1. CDR3 protein: CSARAWDRQETQYF. CDR3 nucleotides: TGCAGTGCTAGAGCTTGGGACAGACAAGAGACCCAGTACTTC.